This TCR beta chain was profiled in a study of T cell repertoires in aging, cancer and after chemotherapy (dated by TCRdb to about 2019). Background on the whole study: Donors spanned six age groups from 30 or younger to 70 or older, with at least three individuals per group. The full dataset contained some 8.7 million TCR reads. Alongside 95 healthy donors serving as a reference group, the cohort included approximately 210 cancer patients, of whom some 91 had hematological cancers and about 130 had solid cancers. Peripheral blood TCR beta repertoires from healthy donors and cancer patients were profiled to examine immunoaging and T cell reconstitution after chemotherapy. TCR repertoires from healthy donor controls were recorded over periods of several months to years and showed clear clonal overlap between repeated samplings. Here is what the overall study found, with its caveats: In healthy donors, the decline in TCR diversity with age was mainly explained by loss of richness, whereas in cancer patients loss of evenness was also found to contribute. The authors noted that the repertoire data do not allow conclusions about immunological memory after chemotherapy. Median generation probability increased over the chemotherapy interval in both cancer cohorts, suggesting repertoire reconstitution through rebound thymic output. Untreated patients with hematological or solid cancers showed significantly lower blood TCR diversity and higher clonality than age-matched healthy donors.

Rearranged TRB sequences spanning V, D and J segments were amplified in a multiplex touch-down PCR with a mixed TRB-A/B primer pool. Illumina adapters and sample indices were attached to the amplicons in two consecutive PCR reactions using Phusion HS II polymerase. Amplicons were gel-purified using the NucleoSpin Gel and PCR Clean-up kit and were subsequently checked with Qubit and an Agilent 2100 Bioanalyzer. The libraries were sequenced on an Illumina MiSeq with 600-cycle, single-indexed, paired-end runs. In the original analysis: MiXCR versions 2.12 and 3.0.5 were used to process TRB sequences. Each unique CDR3 nucleotide sequence was treated as one clone, and only productive sequences with two or more reads were kept. The repertoire metrics were Shannon diversity, evenness, clonality (calculated as one minus evenness), and diversity profiles parameterized by alpha from 0 to 5. The IGoR algorithm was used to calculate generation probabilities of clones in the paired pre- and post-chemotherapy samples. TCRdb reworked the public reads: Q25 trimming with fastp, MiXCR clone assembly, productive beta chains retained. Merged by CDR3 protein, the rows form single entries marked with the most common genes and DNA. These V and J calls rely on TCRdb rather than the paper's analysis. The sample table contains about 12,000 distinct CDR3 sequences; only one count was recorded for approximately 31% of them. Of the sample, about a tenth falls within the top ten clones.

About this clonotype itself: The antigen it binds to is not known. No base quality information exists; no much larger clone differs at one position.

The germline V gene (reference sequence) specifies DFQATT as CDR1 and SNEGSKA as CDR2. The CDR3 goes from the cysteine to the phenylalanine over 14 residues. Only the CDR3 DNA stays, 42 bases, in frame from base 1. The V end loses 5 bases and the J end loses 0 bases, and a stretch of 12 bases separates them. Instead of sorted cells or RNA, genomic DNA extracted from peripheral blood served as the source for amplifying TCR beta rearrangements. The clonotype was recovered from a human donor in good health. The donor label of this sample is uncertain. Sequencing was performed on blood. The receptor chain draws on TRBV20-1 and TRBJ2-3; the D segment could be TRBD2, given 6 matching bases. The DNA sequence reads TGCAGTGCTCGGGACTTCTCTAGCACAGATACGCAGTATTTT. Protein translation: CSARDFSSTDTQYF.